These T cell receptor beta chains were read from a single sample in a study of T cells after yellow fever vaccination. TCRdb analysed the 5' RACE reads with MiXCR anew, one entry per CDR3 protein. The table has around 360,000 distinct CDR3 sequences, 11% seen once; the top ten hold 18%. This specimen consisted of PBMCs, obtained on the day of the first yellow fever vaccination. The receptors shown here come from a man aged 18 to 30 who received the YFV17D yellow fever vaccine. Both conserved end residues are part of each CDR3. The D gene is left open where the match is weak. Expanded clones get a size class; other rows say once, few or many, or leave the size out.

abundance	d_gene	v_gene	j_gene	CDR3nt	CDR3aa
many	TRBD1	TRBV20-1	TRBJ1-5	TGCAGTGTCGGGCAGGGGGTCAATCAGCCCCAGCATTTT	CSVGQGVNQPQHF
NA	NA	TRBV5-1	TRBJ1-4	TGCGCCAGCAGAAGGAGTGCAGACCTTAATGAAAAACTGTTTTTT	CASRRSADLNEKLFF
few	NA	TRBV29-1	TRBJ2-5	TGCAGCGTTCGAGAGGTGCAGGCGGAAGAGACCCAGTACTTC	CSVREVQAEETQYF
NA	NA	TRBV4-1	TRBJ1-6	TGCGCCAGCAGCCAGAGCGCTGCAGGGCAGTATAATTCACCCCTCCACTTT	CASSQSAAGQYNSPLHF
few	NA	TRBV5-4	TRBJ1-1	TGTGCCAGCAGCCTCGGACAGCGTATGAACACTGAAGCTTTCTTT	CASSLGQRMNTEAFF
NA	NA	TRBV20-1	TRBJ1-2	TGCAGTGTAGGGAGGGAGATGAGTAACTATGGCTACACCTTC	CSVGREMSNYGYTF
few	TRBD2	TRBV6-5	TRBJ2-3	TGTGCCAGCAGGCTTAGCGGGGGGGCATCAGATACGCAGTATTTT	CASRLSGGASDTQYF
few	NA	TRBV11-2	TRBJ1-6	TGTGCCAGCAGCACGAGAGGGGGGTCGAATTCACCCCTCCACTTT	CASSTRGGSNSPLHF
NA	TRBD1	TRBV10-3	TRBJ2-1	TGTGCCATCGCGCGGACAGGGGTTTACAATGAGCAGTTCTTC	CAIARTGVYNEQFF
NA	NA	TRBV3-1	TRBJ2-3	TGTGCCGGCAGCCAAATGACGAGAGATACGCAGTATTTT	CAGSQMTRDTQYF
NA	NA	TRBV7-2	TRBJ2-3	TGTGCCAGCAGCTCGGGGCAGGAAAATACGCAGTATTTT	CASSSGQENTQYF
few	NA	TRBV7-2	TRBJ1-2	TGTGCCAGCAGCAGTGGGTGGGGGCTGGGCTATGGCTACACCTTC	CASSSGWGLGYGYTF
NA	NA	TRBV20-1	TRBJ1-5	TGCAGTGCTAGGAGGGGCAGCCTTTTGGATCAGCCCCAGCATTTT	CSARRGSLLDQPQHF
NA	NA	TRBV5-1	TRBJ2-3	TGCGCCAGCCATAACGCGACCCGGGGTACGCAGTATTTT	CASHNATRGTQYF
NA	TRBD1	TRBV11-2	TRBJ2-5	TGTGCCAGCAGCTCAGTTGGGGACAGACATATGGGAAGAAGAGAGACCCAGTACTTC	CASSSVGDRHMGRRETQYF
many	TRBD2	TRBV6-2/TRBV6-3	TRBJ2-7	TGTGCCAGCAGTTCCCTAGCGGGTACCTACGAGCAGTACTTC	CASSSLAGTYEQYF
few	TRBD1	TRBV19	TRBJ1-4	TGTGCCAGTAGTAGCCGGTTGACAGGGGATAATGAAAAACTGTTTTTT	CASSSRLTGDNEKLFF
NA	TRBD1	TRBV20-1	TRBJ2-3	TGCAGTGCAAGTCCGGGACAGGCTAGCACAGATACGCAGTATTTT	CSASPGQASTDTQYF
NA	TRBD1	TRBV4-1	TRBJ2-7	TGCGCCAGCAGCCACCGGGACAGAAGCTCCTACGAGCAGTACTTC	CASSHRDRSSYEQYF
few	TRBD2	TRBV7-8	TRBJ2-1	TGTGCCAGCAGCCTCATGGGGGGGGGGATCAATGAGCAGTTCTTC	CASSLMGGGINEQFF
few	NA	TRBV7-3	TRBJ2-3	TGTGCCAGCAACCAGGGAGCTAGCACAGATACGCAGTATTTT	CASNQGASTDTQYF
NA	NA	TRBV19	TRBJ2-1	TGTGCCAGTAGTTGGACCAACAATGAGCAGTTCTTC	CASSWTNNEQFF
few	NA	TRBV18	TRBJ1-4	TGTGCCAGCTCACGGGGCCAGCTTGGCGAAAAACTGTTTTTT	CASSRGQLGEKLFF
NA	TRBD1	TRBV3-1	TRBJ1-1	TGTGCCAGCAGCGCTGGACAGGGGGCCGACACTGAAGCTTTCTTT	CASSAGQGADTEAFF